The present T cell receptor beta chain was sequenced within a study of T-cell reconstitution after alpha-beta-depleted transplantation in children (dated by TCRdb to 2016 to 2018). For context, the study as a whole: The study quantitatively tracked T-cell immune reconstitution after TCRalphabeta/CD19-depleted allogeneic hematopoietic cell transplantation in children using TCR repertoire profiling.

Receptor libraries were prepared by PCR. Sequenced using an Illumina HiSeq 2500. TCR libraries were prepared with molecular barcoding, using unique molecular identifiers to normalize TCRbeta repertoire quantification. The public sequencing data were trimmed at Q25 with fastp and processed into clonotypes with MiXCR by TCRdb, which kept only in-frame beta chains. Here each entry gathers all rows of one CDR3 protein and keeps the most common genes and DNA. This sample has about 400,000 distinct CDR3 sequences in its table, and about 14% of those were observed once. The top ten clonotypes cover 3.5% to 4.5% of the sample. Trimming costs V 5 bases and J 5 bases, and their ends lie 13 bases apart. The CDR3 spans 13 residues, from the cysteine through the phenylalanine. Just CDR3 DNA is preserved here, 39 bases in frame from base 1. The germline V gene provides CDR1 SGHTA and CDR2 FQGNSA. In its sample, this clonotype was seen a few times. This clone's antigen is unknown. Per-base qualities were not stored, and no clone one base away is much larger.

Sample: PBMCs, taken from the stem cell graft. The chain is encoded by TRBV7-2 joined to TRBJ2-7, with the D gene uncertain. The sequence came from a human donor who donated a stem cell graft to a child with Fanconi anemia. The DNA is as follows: TGTGCCAGCAGCCCCTTAGGAGATAACGAGCAGTACTTC. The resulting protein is CASSPLGDNEQYF.